The entry that follows covers one T cell receptor beta chain sequence. The data were taken from a study of T cell changes during pregnancy in multiple sclerosis. Generated by immunoSEQ multiplex PCR, the TCRdb table keeps only in-frame clones and is missing some. The table lists fewer than 140,000 clones, 85% to 95% of them singletons, with approximately 1.6% in the top ten. The sequences come from peripheral blood, collected after pregnancy. This clonotype originated in a female donor with multiple sclerosis, enrolled in a pregnancy study.

DNA for the CDR3: TGTGCCAGCAGCCAAGGACTTAATCAGCCCCAGCATTTT. Protein product: CASSQGLNQPQHF. The gene calls are TRBV14 and TRBJ1-5; D gene unclear. V lost 1 base to trimming and J lost 4 bases, with 5 bases between them. CDR3 length: 13 amino acids. Germline assignment: CDR1 SGHDN and CDR2 FVKESK.